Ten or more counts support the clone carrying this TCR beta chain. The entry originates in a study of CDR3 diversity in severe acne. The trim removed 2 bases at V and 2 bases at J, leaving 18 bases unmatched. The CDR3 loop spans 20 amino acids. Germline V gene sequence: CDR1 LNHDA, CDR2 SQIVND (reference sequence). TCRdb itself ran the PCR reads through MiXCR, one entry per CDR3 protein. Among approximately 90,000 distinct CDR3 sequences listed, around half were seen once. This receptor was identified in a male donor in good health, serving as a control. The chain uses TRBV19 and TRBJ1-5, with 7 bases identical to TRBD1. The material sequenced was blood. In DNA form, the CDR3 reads TGTGCCAGTAGTATAAGGGAGGGGGCACGCCTGAGTGTCGGCAATCAGCCCCAGCATTTT. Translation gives CASSIREGARLSVGNQPQHF.